This T cell receptor beta chain comes out of a study of early T cells in non-severe SARS-CoV-2 infection (dated by TCRdb to about 2021). About the study as a whole: Because TCR sequencing was done on bulk RNA from unsorted whole blood, the alpha and beta chains could not be paired. What the study reported, not specific to this receptor: VDJdb matching was skewed toward anti-spike CD8 responses and likely underestimated virus-specific expansions by missing private and CD4 specificities.

Receptor amplification or capture employed 5' RACE. The instrument was a NextSeq 500. In the TCR library protocol, unique molecular identifiers were attached to individual cDNA molecules to correct for PCR bias and sequencing error. TCR alpha and beta chains were both sequenced, and the abundances of alpha and beta sequences in each sample were closely correlated with each other. From the authors' description of their analysis: Decombinator V4 was used to perform V gene, J gene and CDR3 annotation of TCR sequences. TCRs were defined as expanded if a significant change between any two time points was detected under a Poisson model with p below 0.0001. TCR abundances were normalised to the total number of TCRs sequenced per sample and expressed as counts per million. MAIT TCRs were defined by TRAV1-2 paired with TRAJ12, TRAJ20 or TRAJ33, and iNKT TCRs by TRAV10 paired with TRAJ18. VDJdb, accessed 1 November 2021, was searched for CMV, EBV and SARS-CoV-2 annotated TCRs, excluding TCRs annotated for multiple antigens. TCRdb trimmed the raw reads at Q25, called clones with MiXCR and kept productive beta chains. Identical CDR3 proteins give one entry, which carries the most common genes and DNA. In this record, the V and J calls reflect TCRdb's handling and not the investigators' own analysis. The sample table shows 60,000 or so distinct CDR3 sequences, and 15% are seen once. Of the sample, less than 12% falls within the top ten clones.

The germline V gene provides CDR1 MNHNS and CDR2 SASEGT. Inclusive of the bounding cysteine and phenylalanine, the CDR3 is 14 residues long. Only CDR3 DNA is held: 42 bases, read in frame from base 1. V is shortened by 0 bases, J by 7 bases, and the region joining them spans 10 bases. A case-control design nested within a healthcare worker cohort in London, UK, was used, with weekly nasopharyngeal swab PCR tests and blood sampling performed. Healthcare workers were recruited between 23 and 31 March 2020, during the week of the UK lockdown, and were followed weekly for up to roughly 15 weeks. This clonotype was counted only a few times. No cognate antigen has been identified for it. The input lacks base qualities; no much larger clone sits a single base away.

The rearranged segments are TRBV6-1 and TRBJ1-5, with a weak D call of TRBD1 (5 bases match). The TCR comes from an adult who was a healthcare worker with PCR-confirmed SARS-CoV-2 infection or an uninfected control (not recorded which). The sample consisted of whole blood, taken at baseline. The CDR3 region reads CASSEAGPGQPQHF. The DNA sequence follows: TGTGCCAGCAGTGAAGCAGGACCAGGGCAGCCCCAGCATTTT.